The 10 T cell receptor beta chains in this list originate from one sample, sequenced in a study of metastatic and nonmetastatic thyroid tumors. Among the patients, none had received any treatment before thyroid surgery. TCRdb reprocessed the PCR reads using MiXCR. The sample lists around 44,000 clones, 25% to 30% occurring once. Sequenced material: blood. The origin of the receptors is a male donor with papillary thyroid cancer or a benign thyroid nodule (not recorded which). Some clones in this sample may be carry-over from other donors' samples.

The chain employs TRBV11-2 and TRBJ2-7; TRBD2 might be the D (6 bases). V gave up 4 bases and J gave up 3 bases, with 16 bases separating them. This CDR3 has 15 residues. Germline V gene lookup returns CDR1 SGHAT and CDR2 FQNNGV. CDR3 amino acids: CASSSLTTRNYEQYF. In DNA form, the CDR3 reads TGTGCCAGCAGCTCGCTGACGACTAGGAACTACGAGCAGTACTTC.

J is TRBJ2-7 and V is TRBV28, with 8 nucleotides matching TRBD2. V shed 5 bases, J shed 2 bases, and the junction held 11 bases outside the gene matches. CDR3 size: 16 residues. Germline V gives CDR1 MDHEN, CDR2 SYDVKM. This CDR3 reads CASSRPPTSGAYEQYF. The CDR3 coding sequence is TGTGCCAGCAGTCGACCGCCTACTAGCGGAGCCTACGAGCAGTACTTC.

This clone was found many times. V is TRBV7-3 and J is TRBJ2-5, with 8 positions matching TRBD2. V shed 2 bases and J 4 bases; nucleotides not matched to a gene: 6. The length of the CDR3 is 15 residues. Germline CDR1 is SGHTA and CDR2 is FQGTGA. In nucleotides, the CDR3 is TGTGCCAGCAGCTTATCGGGGACTAGTGGAGAGACCCAGTACTTC. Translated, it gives CASSLSGTSGETQYF.

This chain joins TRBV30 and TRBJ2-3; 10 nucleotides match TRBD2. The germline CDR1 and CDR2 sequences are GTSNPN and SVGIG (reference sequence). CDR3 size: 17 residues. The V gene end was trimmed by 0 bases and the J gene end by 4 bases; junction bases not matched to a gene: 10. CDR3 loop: CAWSVGTSAKGADTQYF. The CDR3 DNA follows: TGTGCCTGGAGTGTCGGGACTAGCGCTAAGGGGGCAGATACGCAGTATTTT.

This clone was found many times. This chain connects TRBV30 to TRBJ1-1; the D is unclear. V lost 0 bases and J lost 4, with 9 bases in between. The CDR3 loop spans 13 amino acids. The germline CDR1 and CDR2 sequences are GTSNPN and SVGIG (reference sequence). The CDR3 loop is CAWSVPFSTEAFF. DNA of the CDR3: TGTGCCTGGAGTGTTCCGTTTTCCACTGAAGCTTTCTTT.

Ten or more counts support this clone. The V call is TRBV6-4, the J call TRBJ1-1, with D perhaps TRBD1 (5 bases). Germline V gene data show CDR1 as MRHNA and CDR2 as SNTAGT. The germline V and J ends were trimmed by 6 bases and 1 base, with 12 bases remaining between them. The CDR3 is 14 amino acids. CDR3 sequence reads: CASSRDGTNTEAFF. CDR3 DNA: TGTGCCAGCAGCCGGGACGGGACGAACACTGAAGCTTTCTTT.

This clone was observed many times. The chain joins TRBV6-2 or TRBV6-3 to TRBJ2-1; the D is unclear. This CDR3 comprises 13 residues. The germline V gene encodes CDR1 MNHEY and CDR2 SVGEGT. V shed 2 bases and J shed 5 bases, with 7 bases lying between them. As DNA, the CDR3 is TGTGCCAGCAGTTACGAAGAGAACAATGAGCAGTTCTTC. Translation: CASSYEENNEQFF.

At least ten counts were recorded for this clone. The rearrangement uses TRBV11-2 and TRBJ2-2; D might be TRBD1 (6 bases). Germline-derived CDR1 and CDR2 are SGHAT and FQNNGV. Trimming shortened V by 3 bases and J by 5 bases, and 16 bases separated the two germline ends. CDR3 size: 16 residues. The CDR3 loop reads CASSFSRGFETGELFF. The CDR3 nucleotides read TGTGCCAGCAGCTTTTCTAGGGGGTTTGAGACCGGGGAGCTGTTTTTT.

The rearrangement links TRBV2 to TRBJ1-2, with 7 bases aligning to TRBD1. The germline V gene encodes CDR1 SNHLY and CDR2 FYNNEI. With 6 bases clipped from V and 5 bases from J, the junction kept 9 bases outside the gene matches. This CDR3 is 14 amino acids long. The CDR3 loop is CASSKGAALYGYTF. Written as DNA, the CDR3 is TGTGCCAGCAGCAAGGGGGCAGCCCTATATGGCTACACCTTC.

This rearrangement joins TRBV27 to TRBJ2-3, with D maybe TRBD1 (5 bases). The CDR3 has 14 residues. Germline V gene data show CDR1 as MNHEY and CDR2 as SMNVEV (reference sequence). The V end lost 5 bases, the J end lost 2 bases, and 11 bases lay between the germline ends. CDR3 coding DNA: TGTGCCAGCAGTCCTGGACATAACACAGATACGCAGTATTTT. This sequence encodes CASSPGHNTDTQYF.